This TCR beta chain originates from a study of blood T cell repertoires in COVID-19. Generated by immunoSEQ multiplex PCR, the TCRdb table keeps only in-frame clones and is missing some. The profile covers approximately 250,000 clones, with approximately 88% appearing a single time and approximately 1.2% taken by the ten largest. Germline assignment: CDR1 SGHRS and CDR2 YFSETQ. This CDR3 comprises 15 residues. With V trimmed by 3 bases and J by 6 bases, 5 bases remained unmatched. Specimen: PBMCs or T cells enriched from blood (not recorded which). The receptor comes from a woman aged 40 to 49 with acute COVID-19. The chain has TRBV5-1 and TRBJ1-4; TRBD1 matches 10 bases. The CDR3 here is CASSSRGTGDEKLFF. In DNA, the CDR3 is TGCGCCAGCAGCTCCCGGGGGACAGGGGATGAAAAACTGTTTTTT.